This T cell receptor beta chain is drawn from a study of blood T cell repertoires in COVID-19. Study-wide context: T cells, B-cell-depleted T cells, or PBMCs supplied cDNA or gDNA.

Measured with immunoSEQ multiplex PCR; TCRdb has only the in-frame clones, and not every one. The sample records some 250,000 clones, around 90% being singletons. The CDR3 loop spans 16 amino acids. J was trimmed by 0 bases and V by 3 bases; bases with no gene match: 5. The germline V gene has CDR1 MGHRA and CDR2 YSYEKL. Source material: peripheral blood. The chain employs TRBV4-1 and TRBJ1-5; 7 bases line up with TRBD1. This TCR was sampled from a human donor in a cohort sampled during active COVID-19. CDR3 in DNA: TGCGCCAGCAGCCACACACAGGGGTATAGCAATCAGCCCCAGCATTTT. It is translated as CASSHTQGYSNQPQHF.